Listed below are T cell receptor beta chains from one sample, sequenced in a study of shared T cell receptors in the human thymus. Method: immunoSEQ multiplex PCR; TCRdb's copy keeps in-frame clones and lacks some. This sample yields hundreds of thousands of clones, of which approximately 87% are seen a single time; more than 0.009% belongs to the top ten. The same data also went into a second study, on human thymus T cells.

The sequenced sample consisted of thymocytes. Receptor source: a boy under three years old with a congenital heart defect. Both conserved end residues are part of each CDR3. The order of the fields is D gene, J gene, clone size, V gene, CDR3 protein, CDR3 DNA. A D gene is named only where the DNA matches it firmly. Clone size is given for some rows only: seen once, a few or many times, or a class if the clone is expanded.

D: TRBD2; J: TRBJ2-7; size: .; V: TRBV5-6; CDR3: CASSLSPGGKYEQYF; DNA: TGTGCCAGCAGCTTGTCGCCGGGGGGGAAGTACGAGCAGTACTTC
D: .; J: TRBJ1-2; size: .; V: TRBV6-5; CDR3: CASSYDSVYGYTF; DNA: TGTGCCAGCAGTTACGACAGCGTCTATGGCTACACCTTC
D: TRBD2; J: TRBJ2-1; size: .; V: TRBV6-6; CDR3: CASISKGTSGRGEQFF; DNA: TGTGCCAGCATATCTAAGGGTACTAGCGGGAGGGGTGAGCAGTTCTTC
D: .; J: TRBJ1-3; size: .; V: TRBV11-2; CDR3: CASSRRGAGGNTIYF; DNA: TGTGCCAGCAGCCGACGGGGGGCCGGGGGAAACACCATATATTTT
D: TRBD2; J: TRBJ2-1; size: .; V: TRBV4-1; CDR3: CASSLHGGSGRRNEQFF; DNA: TGCGCCAGCAGCCTCCACGGAGGGAGCGGGAGACGGAATGAGCAGTTCTTC
D: .; J: TRBJ2-7; size: .; V: TRBV28; CDR3: CASRSNTGGKGGEQYF; DNA: TGTGCCAGCAGGAGTAACACAGGAGGAAAGGGAGGCGAGCAGTACTTC
D: .; J: TRBJ1-1; size: .; V: TRBV6-5; CDR3: CASSRRDSEAFF; DNA: TGTGCCAGCAGCCGCAGGGACTCTGAAGCTTTCTTT
D: .; J: TRBJ1-2; size: few; V: TRBV7-9; CDR3: CASSSQGNYGYTF; DNA: TGTGCCAGCAGCTCGCAGGGTAACTATGGCTACACCTTC
D: TRBD1; J: TRBJ2-1; size: .; V: TRBV12-5; CDR3: CASGLAGQGNSYNEQFF; DNA: TGTGCTAGTGGTTTGGCGGGACAGGGGAACTCCTACAATGAGCAGTTCTTC
D: .; J: TRBJ2-1; size: once; V: TRBV4-3; CDR3: CASSQDRGPADDNEQFF; DNA: TGCGCCAGCAGCCAAGATCGAGGGCCAGCGGACGACAATGAGCAGTTCTTC
D: .; J: TRBJ1-5; size: .; V: TRBV4-1; CDR3: CASSQDEGNSNQPQHF; DNA: TGCGCCAGCAGCCAAGATGAGGGAAATAGCAATCAGCCCCAGCATTTT
D: TRBD2; J: TRBJ2-7; size: .; V: TRBV29-1; CDR3: CSVEEEVRGRVFEQYF; DNA: TGCAGCGTTGAAGAAGAGGTTCGCGGGAGGGTATTTGAGCAGTACTTC
D: .; J: TRBJ1-3; size: once; V: TRBV4-2; CDR3: CASSKAWGDGNTIYF; DNA: TGTGCCAGCAGCAAAGCTTGGGGGGACGGAAACACCATATATTTT
D: .; J: TRBJ1-4; size: .; V: TRBV29-1; CDR3: CSVVGGGNEKLFF; DNA: TGCAGCGTTGTGGGAGGGGGGAACGAAAAACTGTTTTTT
D: TRBD2; J: TRBJ2-7; size: .; V: TRBV4-1; CDR3: CASSPKREVAYEQYF; DNA: TGCGCCAGCAGCCCGAAGCGGGAGGTCGCCTACGAGCAGTACTTC
D: .; J: TRBJ1-1; size: few; V: TRBV28; CDR3: CASTRRGGRMNTEAFF; DNA: TGTGCCAGCACCCGCAGAGGGGGTCGCATGAACACTGAAGCTTTCTTT
D: TRBD2; J: TRBJ2-7; size: .; V: TRBV4-1; CDR3: CASSPKGEREVKVGEQYF; DNA: TGCGCCAGCAGCCCTAAGGGGGAGCGGGAGGTCAAAGTTGGCGAGCAGTACTTC
D: TRBD1; J: TRBJ2-7; size: .; V: TRBV5-6; CDR3: CASSSRYRDRGLTYEQYF; DNA: TGTGCCAGCAGCTCGCGTTACCGGGACAGGGGGCTAACCTACGAGCAGTACTTC
D: TRBD2; J: TRBJ2-7; size: .; V: TRBV6-5; CDR3: CASSYLSGRREQYF; DNA: TGTGCCAGCAGTTACCTTAGCGGGAGGCGAGAGCAGTACTTC
D: TRBD1; J: TRBJ1-3; size: .; V: TRBV28; CDR3: CASSSLQGAGGNTIYF; DNA: TGTGCCAGCAGTTCGCTACAGGGGGCGGGTGGAAACACCATATATTTT